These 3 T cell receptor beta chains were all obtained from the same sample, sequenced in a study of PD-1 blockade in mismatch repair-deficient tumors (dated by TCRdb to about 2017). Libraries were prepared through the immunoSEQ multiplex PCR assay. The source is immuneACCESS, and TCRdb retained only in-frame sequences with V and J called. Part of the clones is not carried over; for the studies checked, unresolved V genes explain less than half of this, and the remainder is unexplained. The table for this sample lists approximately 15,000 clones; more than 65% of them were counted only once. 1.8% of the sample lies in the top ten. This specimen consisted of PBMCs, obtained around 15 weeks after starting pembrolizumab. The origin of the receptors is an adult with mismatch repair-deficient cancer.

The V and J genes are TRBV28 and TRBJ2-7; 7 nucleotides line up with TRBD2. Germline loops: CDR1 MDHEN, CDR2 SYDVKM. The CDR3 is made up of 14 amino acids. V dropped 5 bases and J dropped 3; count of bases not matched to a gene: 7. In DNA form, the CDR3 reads TGTGCCAGCAGTCGACTAGCTTGGGACTACGAGCAGTACTTC. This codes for CASSRLAWDYEQYF. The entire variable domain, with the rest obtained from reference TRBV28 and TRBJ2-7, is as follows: DVKVTQSSRYLVKRTGEKVFLECVQDMDHENMFWYRQDPGLGLRLIYFSYDVKMKEKGDIPEGYSVSREKKERFSLILESASTNQTSMYLCASSRLAWDYEQYFGPGTRLTVT.

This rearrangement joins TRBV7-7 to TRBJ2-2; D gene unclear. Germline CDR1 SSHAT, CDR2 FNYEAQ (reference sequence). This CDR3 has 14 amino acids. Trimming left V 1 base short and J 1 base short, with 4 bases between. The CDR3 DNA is TGTGCCAGCAGCTTAGTTATGAACACCGGGGAGCTGTTTTTT. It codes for CASSLVMNTGELFF.

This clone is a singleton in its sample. CDR3 sequence reads: CAWSSLAGPYNEQFF. Written as DNA, the CDR3 is TGTGCCTGGAGTTCCCTAGCGGGACCCTACAATGAGCAGTTCTTC. This chain joins TRBV30 and TRBJ2-1, with 9 positions matching TRBD2. Unmatched junction bases numbered 4, after V lost 2 bases and J lost 2 bases. The CDR3 has 15 residues. The V gene's germline CDR1 is GTSNPN and CDR2 SVGIG (reference sequence).